This TCR beta chain comes out of a study of response to subunit inactivated influenza vaccine. Study-level points and caveats: Every seasonal influenza vaccination brings in few new T cells, the authors suggested.

The length of the CDR3 is 16 residues. Germline V gene data show CDR1 as SGHTA and CDR2 as FQGNSA. Trimming pared 4 bases from V and 0 bases from J, leaving 13 bases between. TCRdb re-called the RT-PCR reads through MiXCR, storing one row per CDR3 protein. The table includes hundreds of thousands of distinct CDR3 sequences, 14% detected once. In this sample, this clonotype turned up a few times. The antigen is unknown. This TCR derives from a man aged 50 to 60 who received an inactivated influenza vaccine. Source: PBMCs from blood, taken 14 to 15 days before vaccination. The rearrangement joins TRBV7-2 to TRBJ2-1; perhaps TRBD1 as D (6 bases). The CDR3 sequence is CASSYTGTSSYNEQFF. CDR3 coding DNA: TGTGCCAGCAGCTACACAGGGACAAGCTCCTACAATGAGCAGTTCTTC.